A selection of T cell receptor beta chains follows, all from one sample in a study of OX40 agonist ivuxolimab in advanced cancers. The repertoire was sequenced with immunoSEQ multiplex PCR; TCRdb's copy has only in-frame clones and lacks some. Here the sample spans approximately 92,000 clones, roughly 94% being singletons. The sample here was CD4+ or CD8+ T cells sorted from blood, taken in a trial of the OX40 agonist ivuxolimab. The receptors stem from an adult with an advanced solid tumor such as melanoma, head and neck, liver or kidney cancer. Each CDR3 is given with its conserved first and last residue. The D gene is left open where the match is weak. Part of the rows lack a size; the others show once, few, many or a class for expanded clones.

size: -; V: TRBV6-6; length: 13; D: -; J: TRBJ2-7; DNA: TGTGCCAGCAGTCCCCCAGGGAGAGGCGAGCAGTACTTC; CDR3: CASSPPGRGEQYF
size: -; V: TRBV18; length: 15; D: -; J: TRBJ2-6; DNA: TGTGCCAGCTCTGGGTGGGGGCCTGGGGCCAACGTCCTGACTTTC; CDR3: CASSGWGPGANVLTF
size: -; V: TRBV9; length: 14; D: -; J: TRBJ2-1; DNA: TGTGCCAGCAGCGTGCAACCCGACTACAATGAGCAGTTCTTC; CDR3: CASSVQPDYNEQFF
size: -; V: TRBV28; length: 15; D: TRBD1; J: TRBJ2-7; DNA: TGTGCCAGCAGTTTTTCGGACAGGGAGGCCTACGAGCAGTACTTC; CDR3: CASSFSDREAYEQYF
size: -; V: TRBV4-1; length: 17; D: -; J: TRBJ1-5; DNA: TGCGCCAGCAGCCAAGTAATTAGTTGGGGGAGCAATCAGCCCCAGCATTTT; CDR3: CASSQVISWGSNQPQHF
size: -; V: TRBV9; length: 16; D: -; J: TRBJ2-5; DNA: TGTGCCAGCAGCCCCTTTTCCGGCAGGGTAGGAGAGACCCAGTACTTC; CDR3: CASSPFSGRVGETQYF
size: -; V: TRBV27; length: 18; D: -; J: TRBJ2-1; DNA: TGTGCCAGCAGCCACACCATAAAGACTAGGACCGTGAGCAATGAGCAGTTCTTC; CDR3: CASSHTIKTRTVSNEQFF
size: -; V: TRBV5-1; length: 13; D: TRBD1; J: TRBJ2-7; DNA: TGCGCCAGCAGCAGGGACAGGGTTGACGAGCAGTACTTC; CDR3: CASSRDRVDEQYF
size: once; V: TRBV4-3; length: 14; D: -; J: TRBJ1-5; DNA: TGCGCCAGCAGCCACAGGGGAGGCAATCAGCCCCAGCATTTT; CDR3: CASSHRGGNQPQHF
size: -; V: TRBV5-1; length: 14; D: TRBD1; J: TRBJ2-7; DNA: TGCGCCAGCTACTTAGGACAGGCAACCTACGAGCAGTACTTC; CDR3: CASYLGQATYEQYF
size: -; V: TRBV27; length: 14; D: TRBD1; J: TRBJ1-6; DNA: TGTGCCAGCAGTTCCACAGGGGGCAGTTCACCCCTCCACTTT; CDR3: CASSSTGGSSPLHF
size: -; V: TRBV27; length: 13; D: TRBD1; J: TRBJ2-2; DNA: TGTGCCAGCAGCCGACAGGGGTCCGGGGAGCTGTTTTTT; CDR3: CASSRQGSGELFF
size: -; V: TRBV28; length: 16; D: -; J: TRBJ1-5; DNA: TGTGCCAGCAGTTCCGGCCTCTATAATAGCAATCAGCCCCAGCATTTT; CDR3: CASSSGLYNSNQPQHF
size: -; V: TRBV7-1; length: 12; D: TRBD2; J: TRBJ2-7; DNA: TGTGCCAGCAGCTCGTGGACTAGCACGCAGTACTTC; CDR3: CASSSWTSTQYF
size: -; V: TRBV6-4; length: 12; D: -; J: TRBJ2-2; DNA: TGTGCCAGCAGCGACTCGGGCGGGGAGCTGTTTTTT; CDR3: CASSDSGGELFF
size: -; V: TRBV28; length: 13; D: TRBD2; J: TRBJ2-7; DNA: TGTGCCAGCGTGAGCGGGGTCACCTACGAGCAGTACTTC; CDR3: CASVSGVTYEQYF
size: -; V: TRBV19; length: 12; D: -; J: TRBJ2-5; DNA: TGTGCCAGTAGTGGTAGACAAGAGACCCAGTACTTC; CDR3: CASSGRQETQYF
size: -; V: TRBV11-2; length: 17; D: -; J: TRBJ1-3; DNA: TGTGCCAGCAGCTTAGATTTGGCCAGGATCACTCGAAACACCATATATTTT; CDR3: CASSLDLARITRNTIYF
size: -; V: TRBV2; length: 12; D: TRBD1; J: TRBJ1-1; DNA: TGTGCCACCGGACAGGGATTCGGTGAAGCTTTCTTT; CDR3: CATGQGFGEAFF
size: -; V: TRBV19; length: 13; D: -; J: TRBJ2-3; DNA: TGTGCCAGTAGTATTGGGCTAACAGATACGCAGTATTTT; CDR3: CASSIGLTDTQYF
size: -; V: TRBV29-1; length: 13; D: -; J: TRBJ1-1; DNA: TGCAGCGTTGTACGGAGTATGAACACTGAAGCTTTCTTT; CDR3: CSVVRSMNTEAFF
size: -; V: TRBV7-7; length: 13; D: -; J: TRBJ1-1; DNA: TGTGCTAGCAGCGCCGGGGAGGGCACTGAAGCTTTCTTT; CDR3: CASSAGEGTEAFF
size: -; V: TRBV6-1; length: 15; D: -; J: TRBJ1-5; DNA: TGTGCCAGCAGGCCTTTTGACCAGGGAGGGCAGCCCCAGCATTTT; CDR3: CASRPFDQGGQPQHF
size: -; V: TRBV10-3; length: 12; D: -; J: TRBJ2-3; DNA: TGTGCCATCAGTGGGCTCACAGATACGCAGTATTTT; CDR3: CAISGLTDTQYF
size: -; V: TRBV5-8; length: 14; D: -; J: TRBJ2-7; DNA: TGTGCCAGCAGCTTGAGGTCAAGCTCCTACGAGCAGTACTTC; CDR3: CASSLRSSSYEQYF